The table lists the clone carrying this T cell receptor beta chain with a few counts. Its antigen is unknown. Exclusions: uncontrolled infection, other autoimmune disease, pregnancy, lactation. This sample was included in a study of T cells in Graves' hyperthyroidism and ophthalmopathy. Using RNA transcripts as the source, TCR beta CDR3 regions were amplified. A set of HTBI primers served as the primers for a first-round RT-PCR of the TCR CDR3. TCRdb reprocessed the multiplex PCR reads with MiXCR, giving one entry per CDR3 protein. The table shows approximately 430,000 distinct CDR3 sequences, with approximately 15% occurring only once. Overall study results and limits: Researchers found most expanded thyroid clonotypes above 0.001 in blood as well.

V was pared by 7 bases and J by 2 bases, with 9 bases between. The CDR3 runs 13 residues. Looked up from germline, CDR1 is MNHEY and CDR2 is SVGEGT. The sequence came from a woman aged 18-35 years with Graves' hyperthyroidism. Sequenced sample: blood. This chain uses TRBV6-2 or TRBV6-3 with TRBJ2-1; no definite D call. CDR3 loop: CASKTGAYNEQFF. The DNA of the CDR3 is TGTGCCAGCAAGACGGGCGCCTACAATGAGCAGTTCTTC.